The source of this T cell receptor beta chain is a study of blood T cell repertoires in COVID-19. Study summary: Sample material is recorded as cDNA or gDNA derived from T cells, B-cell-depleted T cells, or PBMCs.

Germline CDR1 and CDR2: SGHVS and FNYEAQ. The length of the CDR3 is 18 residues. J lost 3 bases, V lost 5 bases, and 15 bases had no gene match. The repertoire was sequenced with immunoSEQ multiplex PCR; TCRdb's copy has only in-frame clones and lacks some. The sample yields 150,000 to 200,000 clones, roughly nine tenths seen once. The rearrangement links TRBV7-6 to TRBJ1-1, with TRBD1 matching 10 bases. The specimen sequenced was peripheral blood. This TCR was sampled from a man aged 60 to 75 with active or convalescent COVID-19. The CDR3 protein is CASSPGQGEGMMYTEAFF. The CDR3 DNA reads TGTGCCAGCAGCCCCGGACAGGGGGAGGGGATGATGTACACTGAAGCTTTCTTT. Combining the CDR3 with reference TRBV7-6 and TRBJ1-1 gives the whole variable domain GAGVSQSPRYKVTKRGQDVALRCDPISGHVSLYWYRQALGQGPEFLTYFNYEAQQDKSGLPNDRFSAERPEGSISTLTIQRTEQRDSAMYRCASSPGQGEGMMYTEAFFGQGTRLTVV.